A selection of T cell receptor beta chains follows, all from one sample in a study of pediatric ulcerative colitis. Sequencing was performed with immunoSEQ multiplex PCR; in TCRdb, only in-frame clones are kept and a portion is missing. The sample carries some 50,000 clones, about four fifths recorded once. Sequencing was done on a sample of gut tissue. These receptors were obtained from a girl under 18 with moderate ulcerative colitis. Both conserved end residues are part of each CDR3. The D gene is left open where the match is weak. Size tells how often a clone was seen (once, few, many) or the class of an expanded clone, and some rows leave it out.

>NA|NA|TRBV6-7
CASSRGEFSYNSPLHF
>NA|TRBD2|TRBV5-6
CASSRSGRRYRDTQYF
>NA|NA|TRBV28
CASSLDPGYYGYTF
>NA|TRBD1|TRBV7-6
CASSLSRGQTEAFF
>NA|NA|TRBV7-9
CASSLRGTRAFF
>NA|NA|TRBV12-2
CASRLTTDRGRSYEQYF
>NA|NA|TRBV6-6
CASRIGEGSEQYF
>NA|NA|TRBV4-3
CASSQGPADGTDTQYF
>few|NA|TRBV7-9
CASSGLNSYEQYF
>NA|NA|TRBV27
CASTRGGGRQEGGYTF
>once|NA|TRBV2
CASSEGYYYEQYF
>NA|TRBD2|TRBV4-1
CASSQGGSGGDTQYF
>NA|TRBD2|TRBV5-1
CASSLRGGSSYNEQFF
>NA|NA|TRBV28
CASSYQSGRTSGNTIYF
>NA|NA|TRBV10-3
CAISESGGSKLFF
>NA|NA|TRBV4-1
CASSQDGLAFVGELFF
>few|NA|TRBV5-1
CASSLDGKNTEAFF
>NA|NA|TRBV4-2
CASSQLGPNTGELFF
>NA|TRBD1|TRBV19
CASSKGQGAGYTF
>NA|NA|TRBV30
CAWSARGQRETQYF
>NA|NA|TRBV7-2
CASSLAGSGPLHF
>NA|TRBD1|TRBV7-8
CASSEGTGPPYEQYF
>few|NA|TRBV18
CASSPRENTEAFF
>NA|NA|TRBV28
CASSAPGSYEQYF
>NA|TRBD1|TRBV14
CASSGRQGENEKLFF
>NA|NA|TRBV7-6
CASSLERESTYEQYF
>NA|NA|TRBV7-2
CASSLPGRRETQYF
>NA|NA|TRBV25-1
CASSRWGSNEKLFF
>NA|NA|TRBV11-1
CASSFETGNTIYF
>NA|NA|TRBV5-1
CASSLGWGSANTEAFF
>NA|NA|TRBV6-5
CASSYSLGPSYEQYF